The next 24 T cell receptor beta chains were all read from a single sample in a study of cytomegalovirus exposure and HLA in healthy donors. Vbeta (60) and Jbeta (13) primers were used in the PCR. TCRdb's copy holds only in-frame clones and misses some; the assay was immunoSEQ multiplex PCR. The table includes nearly 110,000 clones, about two thirds detected once. Source material: PBMCs. These TCRs come from a female donor in good health and CMV-seronegative.

The chain has TRBV11-3 and TRBJ1-4; 7 bases are a match to TRBD1. The CDR3 has 15 amino acids. CDR1 and CDR2 from the germline V gene are SGHNT and YENEEA. V lost 4 bases and J lost 4; bases outside the gene matches: 6. This chain's CDR3 is CASSSTGHNNEKLFF. The DNA of the CDR3 is TGTGCCAGCAGCTCGACAGGGCATAATAATGAAAAACTGTTTTTT.

This rearrangement joins TRBV12-2 to TRBJ2-1; TRBD1, as called in the table, went unchecked against the DNA. TRBV12-2 is shown as a pseudogene. The CDR3 has 18 amino acids. The CDR3 here is CASRLAFRSLARYNEQFF. As DNA, the CDR3 is TGTGCAAGTCGCTTAGCGTTTCGATCCTTGGCCCGCTACAATGAGCAGTTCTTC.

The V call is TRBV5-1, the J call TRBJ2-7; D ambiguous. From germline, CDR1 is SGHRS and CDR2 YFSETQ. This CDR3 is built from 13 residues. Deletions cut 5 bases from V and 0 bases from J, with 9 bases between. The CDR3 region has the DNA TGCGCCAGCAGTTACGACATCTCCTACGAGCAGTACTTC. Protein sequence: CASSYDISYEQYF.

The rearrangement links TRBV9 to TRBJ2-2; 7 bases are shared with TRBD1. Trimming removed 4 bases from V and 3 bases from J; junction bases left unmatched: 9. The CDR3 covers 16 residues. Germline CDR1 reads SGDLS; CDR2 reads YYNGEE. CDR3 protein: CASSKPLGQYTGELFF. In nucleotides, the CDR3 is TGTGCCAGCAGCAAACCACTGGGACAGTACACCGGGGAGCTGTTTTTT.

The rearrangement uses TRBV19 and TRBJ1-3, with no clear D. Trimming cost V 6 bases and J 2 bases, with 17 bases left between them. There are 16 residues in the CDR3. Per germline, CDR1 LNHDA and CDR2 SQIVND (reference sequence). The CDR3: CASSLNTGSTGNTIYF. As DNA, the CDR3 is TGTGCCAGTAGCCTAAACACGGGGTCTACTGGAAACACCATATATTTT. The full variable domain, with the rest looked up from reference TRBV19 and TRBJ1-3, is DGGITQSPKYLFRKEGQNVTLSCEQNLNHDAMYWYRQDPGQGLRLIYYSQIVNDFQKGDIAEGYSVSREKKESFPLTVTSAQKNPTAFYLCASSLNTGSTGNTIYFGEGSWLTVV.

V usage is TRBV2 and J usage is TRBJ2-7; D may be TRBD2 (7 bases). The germline V and J ends were trimmed by 1 base and 3 bases, with 13 bases remaining between them. The CDR3 is 15 residues long. Germline assignment: CDR1 SNHLY and CDR2 FYNNEI. CDR3 nucleotide sequence: TGTGCCAGCAGTGAAGAGGGGGGGGCCCACTACGAGCAGTACTTC. This codes for CASSEEGGAHYEQYF.

This chain links TRBV5-1 with TRBJ2-7; D is possibly TRBD1 (5 bases). CDR1 and CDR2 from the germline V gene are SGHRS and YFSETQ. V was trimmed by 4 bases and J by 2 bases, leaving 10 bases between them. The CDR3 runs to 13 residues. CDR3 coding DNA: TGCGCCAGCAGCAAAGACAGAGCCTACGAGCAGTACTTC. This sequence encodes CASSKDRAYEQYF.

The V gene is TRBV11-3, the J gene TRBJ1-1; no clear D. The CDR3 loop spans 13 amino acids. Germline V gene sequence: CDR1 SGHNT, CDR2 YENEEA. The V and J ends lost 6 bases and 0 bases respectively, with 8 bases between them. CDR3 loop: CASRSLVNTEAFF. CDR3 sequence (DNA): TGTGCCAGCAGGAGCCTAGTGAACACTGAAGCTTTCTTT.

The chain joins TRBV28 to TRBJ2-3; TRBD2 matches 9 bases. The V and J ends lost 7 bases and 6 bases, in that order; junction bases with no gene match: 8. The germline gives CDR1 MDHEN, CDR2 SYDVKM. This CDR3 region has 14 residues. CDR3 nucleotides: TGTGCCAGCACCTCTAGCGGGATATCTGATACGCAGTATTTT. Translation: CASTSSGISDTQYF.

This clone was seen a few times. The chain uses TRBV9 and TRBJ2-1; 7 positions agree with TRBD2. Trimming removed 4 bases from V and 9 bases from J; junction bases left unmatched: 16. Per the germline V gene, CDR1 is SGDLS and CDR2 is YYNGEE. The CDR3 contains 16 residues. This CDR3 is CASSPSRGRASTEQFF. In DNA form, the CDR3 reads TGTGCCAGCAGCCCAAGTCGGGGGAGGGCCAGTACTGAGCAGTTCTTC.

The chain employs TRBV11-2 and TRBJ1-2, with TRBD1 identical over 8 bases. This CDR3 is built from 15 residues. Looked up from germline, CDR1 is SGHAT and CDR2 is FQNNGV. V shed 1 base, J shed 5 bases, and the junction held 6 bases outside the gene matches. The CDR3 nucleotides are TGTGCCAGCAGCTTAGGGGGGCAGGGGGCATATGGCTACACCTTC. This codes for CASSLGGQGAYGYTF.

V and J are TRBV4-2 and TRBJ2-1, with 10 bases aligning to TRBD2. The length of the CDR3 is 15 residues. Germline V CDR1 and CDR2: LGHNA, YNFKEQ. Germline trimming cut 0 bases from V and 10 bases from J; bases unmatched to any gene: 6. CDR3: CASSQEAGGPNEQFF. DNA of the CDR3: TGTGCCAGCAGCCAAGAAGCGGGAGGGCCGAACGAGCAGTTCTTC.

The rearrangement uses TRBV27 and TRBJ2-7; D is uncertain. Germline V gene sequence: CDR1 MNHEY, CDR2 SMNVEV (reference sequence). V was shortened by 3 bases and J by 2 bases, with 14 bases between the two germline ends. The CDR3 consists of 15 residues. CDR3 residues: CASSFTPGGPYEQYF. The CDR3 coding sequence is TGTGCCAGCAGTTTCACCCCCGGCGGCCCCTACGAGCAGTACTTC.

This chain links TRBV28 with TRBJ1-1; TRBD1 agrees at 7 bases. V lost 11 bases and J lost 4; bases outside the gene matches: 10. The germline V gene encodes CDR1 MDHEN and CDR2 SYDVKM. The CDR3 sequence is 13 residues long. DNA of the CDR3: TGTGCCGCATGGCACCAGGGGGGCACTGAAGCTTTCTTT. This gives the protein CAAWHQGGTEAFF. The full variable domain, completed using reference TRBV28 and TRBJ1-1, is DVKVTQSSRYLVKRTGEKVFLECVQDMDHENMFWYRQDPGLGLRLIYFSYDVKMKEKGDIPEGYSVSREKKERFSLILESASTNQTSMYLCAAWHQGGTEAFFGQGTRLTVV.

This clone has only a few counts. The chain recombines TRBV7-2 with TRBJ2-5; possible D gene TRBD2, 6 bases. The germline gives CDR1 SGHTA, CDR2 FQGNSA. The CDR3 sequence is 14 residues long. Trimming shortened V by 5 bases and J by 2 bases, and 12 bases separated the two germline ends. The CDR3 region has the DNA TGTGCCAGCAGCCACGGAGGGGCTCAAGAGACCCAGTACTTC. It codes for CASSHGGAQETQYF. The variable domain in full, completed from reference TRBV7-2 and TRBJ2-5, reads GAGVSQSPSNKVTEKGKDVELRCDPISGHTALYWYRQSLGQGLEFLIYFQGNSAPDKSGLPSDRFSAERTGGSVSTLTIQRTQQEDSAVYLCASSHGGAQETQYFGPGTRLLVL.

About this clone itself: One junction end does not reproduce the germline sequence, and a read error may be involved. The V gene is TRBV15, the J gene TRBJ2-2; maybe TRBD1 (6 bases). The CDR3 extends over 15 amino acids. Germline V CDR1 and CDR2: LNHNV, YYDKDF (reference sequence). The CDR3 DNA reads as TGTGCCACCACACCATCCAGGGGCCCCACCGGGGAGCCGTTTTTT. Translated, it gives CATTPSRGPTGEPFF.

The chain joins TRBV11-2 to TRBJ1-5; D may be TRBD1 (5 bases). Germline CDR1 is SGHAT and CDR2 is FQNNGV. V dropped 5 bases and J dropped 7 bases, with 15 bases sitting between them. The CDR3 sequence is 14 residues long. In nucleotides, the CDR3 is TGTGCCAGCAGCCTATTAGGGGATGGACAGCCCCAGCATTTT. Amino acid sequence: CASSLLGDGQPQHF.

J is TRBJ2-2 and V is TRBV11-2, with 8 positions matching TRBD2. The CDR3 is made up of 17 amino acids. From germline, CDR1 is SGHAT and CDR2 FQNNGV. With V trimmed by 2 bases and J by 0 bases, 5 bases remained unmatched. CDR3 bases: TGTGCCAGCAGCTTATCTACGACTAGCGCGAACACCGGGGAGCTGTTTTTT. This translates into CASSLSTTSANTGELFF.

The sample holds many counts of this clone. This chain uses TRBV6-4 with TRBJ2-1, with 7 bases identical to TRBD2. The germline gives CDR1 MRHNA, CDR2 SNTAGT. V shed 2 bases, J shed 2 bases, and the junction held 3 bases outside the gene matches. This CDR3 is built from 15 residues. CDR3 nucleotide sequence: TGTGCCAGCAGTGACGGGCTAGCGGCCTACAATGAGCAGTTCTTC. Residues: CASSDGLAAYNEQFF.

The chain combines TRBV28 with TRBJ2-1; 7 bases fit TRBD2. The CDR3 loop spans 14 amino acids. Germline V gives CDR1 MDHEN, CDR2 SYDVKM. V dropped 4 bases and J dropped 3; count of bases not matched to a gene: 3. CDR3 residues: CASSWGGVYNEQFF. The DNA for the CDR3 is TGTGCCAGCAGTTGGGGGGGGGTCTACAATGAGCAGTTCTTC.

The CDR3 here is CASRGDGRADYEQYF. The CDR3 coding sequence is TGTGCCAGCAGAGGAGACGGGAGGGCCGACTACGAGCAGTACTTC. The chain employs TRBV6-5 and TRBJ2-7, with 8 nucleotides matching TRBD2. The CDR3 covers 15 residues. Trimming removed 6 bases from V and 3 bases from J; junction bases left unmatched: 10. Germline lookup yields CDR1 MNHEY and CDR2 SVGAGI.

J is TRBJ2-5 and V is TRBV4-1; 16 bases are shared with TRBD2. Germline-derived CDR1 and CDR2 are MGHRA and YSYEKL. CDR3 size: 17 residues. The V and J ends lost 5 bases and 1 base, in that order; junction bases with no gene match: 4. The DNA for the CDR3 is TGCGCCAGCAGCAAGGGACTAGCGGGAGGGCCCCAAGAGACCCAGTACTTC. Its translation is CASSKGLAGGPQETQYF.

J is TRBJ2-2 and V is TRBV21-1; the table's D call, TRBD2, has no DNA check behind it. TRBV21-1 is given as a pseudogene. The CDR3 has 16 residues. In DNA form, the CDR3 reads TGTGCCAGCCCCAGCAATGAGACTACGAACACCGGGGAGCTGTTTTTT. This gives the protein CASPSNETTNTGELFF.

The rearrangement joins TRBV7-2 to TRBJ2-1, with TRBD1 matching 7 bases. CDR3 length: 18 amino acids. V dropped 5 bases and J dropped 0; count of bases not matched to a gene: 13. Per the germline V gene, CDR1 is SGHTA and CDR2 is FQGNSA. CDR3 protein: CASSPLDRPFSSYNEQFF. The CDR3 DNA reads as TGTGCCAGCAGCCCTCTGGACAGGCCCTTTAGCTCCTACAATGAGCAGTTCTTC.